This T cell receptor beta chain derives from a study of cytomegalovirus exposure and HLA in healthy donors. General study points: Among immune exposure information, only CMV serostatus was available.

Germline lookup yields CDR1 SGDLS and CDR2 YYNGEE. There are 15 residues in the CDR3. J gave up 6 bases and V 0 bases, and 1 base lay outside the gene matches. About this clone itself: Its target is unknown.

The PCR was carried out with 60 Vbeta primers and 13 Jbeta primers. Libraries were prepared by immunoSEQ multiplex PCR; TCRdb keeps only in-frame clonotypes and omits some of them. The data hold roughly 130,000 clones, with 60% to 85% observed a single time. V is TRBV9 and J is TRBJ2-1, with TRBD2 matching 12 bases. The specimen sequenced was PBMCs. The sequence was obtained from a male donor in good health and CMV-seropositive. The CDR3 region has the DNA TGTGCCAGCAGCGTAGAACTAGCGGGGGGCAATGAGCAGTTCTTC. Amino acids: CASSVELAGGNEQFF.